The T cell receptor beta chain under discussion was sequenced for a study of cytomegalovirus exposure and HLA in healthy donors. On the study more broadly: From donors who were HLA-typed, an early data release held around 80 million unique TCRs. Notes on the study in general: As a later analysis showed, a missense DCLRE1C variant was linked to trimming of TCR beta V- and J-genes. Most of the TCR beta V segments (in an earlier analysis) were productive either about 90% or about 30% of the time. The sole available immune exposure information was CMV serostatus.

This CDR3 region has 13 residues. Germline values: CDR1 SGDLS, CDR2 YYNGEE. Trimming stripped 1 base from V and 4 bases from J, with 8 bases between. Concerning this clone itself: No antigen is known for it.

13 Jbeta primers and 60 Vbeta primers were used for the PCR. Clones were sequenced by immunoSEQ multiplex PCR, and TCRdb holds only the in-frame ones, with some missing. The data contain under 200,000 clones, roughly 76% of them singletons. The genes are TRBV9 and TRBJ1-1; D might be TRBD1 (6 bases). Material: PBMCs. This clonotype originated in a human donor in good health. This chain's CDR3 is CASSVLGGTEAFF. The CDR3, as DNA: TGTGCCAGCAGCGTATTAGGGGGCACTGAAGCTTTCTTT.